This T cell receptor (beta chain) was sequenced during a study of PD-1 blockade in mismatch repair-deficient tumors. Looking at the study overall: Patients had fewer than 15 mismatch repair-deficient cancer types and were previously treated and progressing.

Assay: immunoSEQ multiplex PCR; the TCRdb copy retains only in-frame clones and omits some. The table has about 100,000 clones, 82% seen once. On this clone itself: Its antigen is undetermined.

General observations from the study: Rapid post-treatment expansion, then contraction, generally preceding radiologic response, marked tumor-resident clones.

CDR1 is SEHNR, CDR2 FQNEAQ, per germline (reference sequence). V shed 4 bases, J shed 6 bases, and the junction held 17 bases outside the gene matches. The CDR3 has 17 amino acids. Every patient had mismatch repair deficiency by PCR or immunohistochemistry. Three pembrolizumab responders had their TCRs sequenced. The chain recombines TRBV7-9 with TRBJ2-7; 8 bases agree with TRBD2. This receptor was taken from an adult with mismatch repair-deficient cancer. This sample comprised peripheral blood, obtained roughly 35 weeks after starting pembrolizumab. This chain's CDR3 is CASSSGGKGLDPREQYF. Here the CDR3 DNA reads TGTGCCAGCAGCTCTGGTGGCAAGGGACTAGATCCTCGCGAGCAGTACTTC. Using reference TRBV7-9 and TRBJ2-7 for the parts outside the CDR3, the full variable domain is DTGVSQNPRHKITKRGQNVTFRCDPISEHNRLYWYRQTLGQGPEFLTYFQNEAQLEKSRLLSDRFSAERPKGSFSTLEIQRTEQGDSAMYLCASSSGGKGLDPREQYFGPGTRLTVT.